This T cell receptor (beta chain) was observed in a study of T cells in women clearing cervical HPV infection (dated by TCRdb to 2017 to 2018). As for the study more broadly: The cases were 20 to 25 women with histologically confirmed HPV16-related CIN3 or worse, and 2 of those women had invasive cancers. Controls were 20 to 30 women whose single incident HPV16 infection cleared within 12 months without precancer or cancer developing. Case blood was taken at the visit when the lesion was first identified, whereas control blood was taken when infection was no longer detected. Cases had a median age of almost 35 years compared with 38 to 40 for controls, and baseline characteristics showed no significant differences between the groups. Five blinded duplicates per group were added as quality controls, giving around 60 samples: 50 or so participants and roughly ten replicates. This exploratory proof-of-principle case-control study, nested within the Guanacaste HPV Natural History Study in Costa Rica, compared TCR repertoires among women with different cervical HPV16 outcomes. HLA typing was available for only a few women, so HLA type could not be excluded as a confounder. The parent cohort enrolled 8,500 to 11,000 women aged 18 or older in Guanacaste, Costa Rica, during about 1992 to 1995 and followed them for approximately seven years. For cases, the median interval between lesion detection and blood sampling was more than 130 days, with an interquartile range of roughly 80 to 200 days. Cases and controls were matched on age within five years and on year of sample collection. The full study reports these points: Across sequencing depths, CIN3+ cases showed significantly higher TCR repertoire richness than controls, but evenness did not differ between the groups. Cases had lower TRBV6-7 relative abundance than controls (approximately 0.11% versus 0.16%; Bonferroni P = 0.0008). The cross-sectional design could not show whether the associations came before the infection or were a result of it, and neither effector/memory subsets nor HPV-specific T cells were isolated. Cases were distinguished from controls with an estimated AUC of roughly 0.81 by random forest classifiers combining richness and V gene abundances. Because the number of T cells in each sample was unknown, differences in richness could reflect differing T-cell content rather than repertoire biology.

Using the immunoSEQ assay, multiplex PCR amplified TCR beta CDR3 regions from an average of approximately 1,200 ng of genomic DNA per sample. The assay corrected primer bias using a complete synthetic TCR repertoire to establish an amplification baseline. The amplicons were sequenced on the Illumina platform. Concerning the study's data processing: Sequence errors were corrected by clustering with frequency ratios and a modified nearest-neighbor algorithm, and the sequences were then analyzed in the immunoSEQ Analyzer using IMGT gene definitions. At each rarefaction depth, TCR richness and evenness were averaged over 20 rarefaction repeats, and samples with fewer sequences than the depth were excluded. Wilcoxon rank sum tests with FDR correction were used to compare relative abundances of V, D and J genes between the groups. In the blinded duplicates, the intraclass correlation was approximately 95% for TCR richness and averaged about 80% across approximately 60 gene segments. TCRdb provides this immuneACCESS table in a form limited to in-frame rearrangements. Some clones are lacking; in checked studies, under half of them reflect an unresolved V gene, and why the rest are absent is not known. V and J calls and clone size follow that table, whereas D and trimming were derived from the DNA. The data table for this sample lists more than 25,000 clones. Of the sample, 3.7% falls within the top ten clones.

Trimming leaves V shorter by 5 bases and J shorter by 2 bases, with the junction holding 11 bases beyond the gene matches. Per the germline V gene (reference sequence), DFQATT is the CDR1 and SNEGSKA is the CDR2. The cysteine opens and the phenylalanine closes a CDR3 of 17 amino acids. Sequencing covers 42 bases of the CDR3, shown here with the frame starting at base 1. Every participant had a single incident cervical HPV16 infection, and women with prevalent HPV16 infections were excluded. Cervical HPV DNA was detected by MY09/MY11 PCR and genotyped by dot-blot hybridization. Approximately 16 mL of heparinized blood were centrifuged, and the buffy coat was aliquoted, frozen at -30°C, then stored at -80°C. QIAGEN kits were used to extract genomic DNA from buffy coat specimens. About this clone: Its antigen is unknown. Read data end 3 residues before the CDR3 end; the end is taken from the germline J gene.

Sequencing was performed on blood buffy coat. This clonotype was obtained from a woman between 18 and 75 years old with a cervical HPV16 infection that either progressed to CIN3+ or cleared (not recorded which). The rearranged segments are TRBV20-1 and TRBJ2-3, with 12 junctional bases fitting TRBD2. The part of the CDR3 DNA that was read is TGCAGTGCTCCCCGTCCGGGACTAGCGGGCCTCACAGATACG. This translates into CSAPRPGLAGLTDT. The CDR3 in its entirety is CSAPRPGLAGLTDTQYF.